The sequence of this T cell receptor beta chain was determined in a study of OX40 agonist ivuxolimab in advanced cancers. In terms of the full investigation: Ivuxolimab was a fully human IgG2 agonistic monoclonal antibody targeting the costimulatory receptor OX40 (CD134). Intravenous ivuxolimab was administered to patients every 2 weeks at six dose levels: 0.01, 0.1, 0.3, 1.5, 3 and 10 mg/kg. Of the roughly 53 patients in dose escalation, around 19 had hepatocellular carcinoma, some 15 had melanoma, 9 had renal cell carcinoma and 9 had head and neck cancer. A male proportion of approximately 83% and a mean age of approximately 58 years, ranging from roughly 23 to 79, were recorded for the dose-escalation cohort. Prior anti-PD-1, anti-PD-L1 or anti-CTLA-4 therapy was permitted, and 40% to 50% of dose-escalation patients had received checkpoint inhibitors. Partial responses occurred in three dose-escalation patients, of whom one had hepatocellular carcinoma and two had cutaneous melanoma. The point of sequencing TCRbeta in the periphery was to test whether ivuxolimab changed TCR sequence diversity and drove clonal T-cell expansion. The paper describes the monotherapy dose-escalation part (N ≈ 51 patients) of the phase I trial of ivuxolimab.

A note on this clone: The antigen it binds to is not known. Base qualities are not recorded, but no much larger clone differs from it by a single base. Within the sample, other DNA sequences also encode this same CDR3.

Patients with a history of autoimmune disease or receiving systemic immunosuppression were excluded from the trial. Peripheral blood for TCR sequencing was drawn from every dose cohort at baseline, at cycle 4 day 1 and at cycle 7 day 1. Samples came from an open-label, multicenter, first-in-human phase I dose-escalation trial of ivuxolimab. The trial enrolled adults with locally advanced or metastatic head and neck squamous cell, hepatocellular, melanoma or renal cell carcinoma. Before TCR sequencing, CD4+ T cells and CD8+ T cells from peripheral blood were sorted into separate populations. Genomic DNA was extracted from sorted cells for sequencing of the TCRbeta CDR3 region. The immunoSEQ Assay was used for sequencing of TCRbeta CDR3 regions. TCRdb's version of the immuneACCESS table is confined to in-frame rearrangements and falls short of the full clone set. An unresolved V gene accounts for under half of the shortfall where checked; the remainder is of unknown origin. In all, the sample holds 40,000 to 50,000 clones, and around 84% of those were seen once. The top ten clonotypes cover approximately 15% of the sample.

The cysteine opens and the phenylalanine closes a CDR3 of 12 amino acids. Of all the DNA, just the CDR3 is kept, 36 bases in frame from base 1. CDR1 and CDR2 (MNHNY, SVGAGI) derive from the germline V gene (reference sequence). Trimming at the junction amounts to 0 bases on V and 2 bases on J, and the germline ends lie 1 base apart. What the study reported, not specific to this receptor: Which antigens the clonally expanded peripheral T cells were specific for was not determined. In the 0.1-3.0 mg/kg groups, partial responders had among the lowest normalized peripheral clonal expansion, particularly in CD8+ T cells. At doses of 0.1 to 3.0 mg/kg, clonal expansion of both CD4+ and CD8+ blood T cells was observed from baseline to week 6. Low levels of normalized T-cell clonal expansion were also seen in some patients who did not respond. After ivuxolimab, more expanded clones were found on average in CD8+ T cells than in CD4+ T cells.

This sequence was found in an adult with an advanced solid tumor such as melanoma, head and neck, liver or kidney cancer. The sequencing here drew on CD4+ or CD8+ T cells sorted from blood, taken in a trial of the OX40 agonist ivuxolimab. The V and J segments used are TRBV6-6 and TRBJ1-1, with the D gene not confidently named. The CDR3 sequence is CASSYSNTEAFF. The sequenced DNA is TGTGCCAGCAGTTACTCAAACACTGAAGCTTTCTTT.